The T cell receptor (beta chain) described here comes from a study of lymphopenia after photon versus proton radiotherapy. Study findings and constraints: Proton therapy kept repertoires fairly stable, unlike photons, which gained effector/memory cells.

Worth noting for this clone: Its matching antigen is unknown.

V lost 4 bases, J lost 5 bases, and 7 bases stayed unmatched. This CDR3 has 15 amino acids. Germline V gene data show CDR1 as SGDLS and CDR2 as YYNGEE. Only in-frame clones appear in the TCRdb table, and some are missing; sequencing was by immunoSEQ multiplex PCR. The sample includes more than 20,000 clones, around 86% of them seen just once. V usage is TRBV9 and J usage is TRBJ2-1, with 9 bases aligning to TRBD1. Specimen: peripheral blood, collected from a patient treated with photon-based radiotherapy. The receptor comes from a woman in her forties or fifties with pancreatic cancer. CDR3 nucleotides: TGTGCCAGCAGCCGAAGATGGGACAGGGACAATGAGCAGTTCTTC. Its translation is CASSRRWDRDNEQFF.